The source of this TCR beta chain is a study of radiotherapy plus CTLA-4 blockade in lung cancer. Regarding the study as a whole: Among blood TCR repertoires after radiotherapy plus ipilimumab, tumor-derived clones expanded.

Produced via immunoSEQ multiplex PCR; TCRdb's table is partial and in-frame only. Of tens of thousands of clones in the sample, roughly 86% were seen once. The germline V gene has CDR1 MNHEY and CDR2 SVGAGI. The CDR3 consists of 13 residues. Trimming pared 1 base from V and 4 bases from J, leaving 4 bases between. Notes on this clone: The target antigen is unknown.

Treatment of patients with chemo-refractory metastatic non-small-cell lung cancer consisted of focal radiation plus CTLA-4 blockade with ipilimumab. The sample here was peripheral blood, taken from a patient treated with radiotherapy plus ipilimumab. The TCR comes from a human donor with non-small cell lung cancer whose response to radiotherapy plus ipilimumab could not be evaluated. V usage is TRBV6-5 and J usage is TRBJ2-2; D is ambiguous. CDR3 residues: CASSYFSTGELFF. The CDR3 nucleotides are TGTGCCAGCAGTTACTTCTCCACCGGGGAGCTGTTTTTT.